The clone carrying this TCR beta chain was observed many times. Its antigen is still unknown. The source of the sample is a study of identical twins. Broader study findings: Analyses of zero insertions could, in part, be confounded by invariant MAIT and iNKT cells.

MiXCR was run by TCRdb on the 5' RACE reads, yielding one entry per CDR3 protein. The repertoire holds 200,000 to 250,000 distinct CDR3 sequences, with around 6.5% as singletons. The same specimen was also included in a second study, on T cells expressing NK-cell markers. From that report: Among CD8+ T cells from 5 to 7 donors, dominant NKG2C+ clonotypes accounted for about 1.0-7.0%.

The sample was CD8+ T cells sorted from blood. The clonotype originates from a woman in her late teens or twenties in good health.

DNA for the CDR3: TGTGCCAGCAGTGAAAGTTCCCTTAATTACGAGCAGTACTTC. Residues: CASSESSLNYEQYF. This chain links TRBV2 with TRBJ2-7; D is undetermined. Germline lookup yields CDR1 SNHLY and CDR2 FYNNEI. The ends were cut back, 2 bases at V and 4 bases at J, with 12 bases in the middle. The CDR3 has 14 residues.